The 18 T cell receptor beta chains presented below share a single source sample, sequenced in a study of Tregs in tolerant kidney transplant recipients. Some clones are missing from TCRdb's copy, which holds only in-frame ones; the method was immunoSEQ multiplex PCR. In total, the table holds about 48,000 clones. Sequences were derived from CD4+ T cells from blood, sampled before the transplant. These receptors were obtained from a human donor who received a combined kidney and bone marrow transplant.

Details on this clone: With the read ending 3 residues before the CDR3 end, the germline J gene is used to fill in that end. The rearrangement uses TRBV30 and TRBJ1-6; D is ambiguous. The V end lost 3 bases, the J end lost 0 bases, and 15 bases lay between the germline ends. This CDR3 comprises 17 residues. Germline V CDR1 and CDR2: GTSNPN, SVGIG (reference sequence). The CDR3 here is CAWREGWPSSYNSPLHF. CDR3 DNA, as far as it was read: TGTGCCTGGAGAGAAGGCTGGCCAAGCTCCTATAATTCACCC.

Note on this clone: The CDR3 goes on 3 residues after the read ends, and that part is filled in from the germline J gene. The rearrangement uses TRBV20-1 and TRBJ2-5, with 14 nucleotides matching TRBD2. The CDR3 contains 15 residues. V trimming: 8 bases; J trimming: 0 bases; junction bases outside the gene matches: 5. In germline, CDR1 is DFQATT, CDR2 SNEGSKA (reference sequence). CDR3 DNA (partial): TGCAGTTCGGGACTAGCGGGAGCGTACCAAGAGACC. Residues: CSSGLAGAYQET. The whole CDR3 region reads CSSGLAGAYQETQYF.

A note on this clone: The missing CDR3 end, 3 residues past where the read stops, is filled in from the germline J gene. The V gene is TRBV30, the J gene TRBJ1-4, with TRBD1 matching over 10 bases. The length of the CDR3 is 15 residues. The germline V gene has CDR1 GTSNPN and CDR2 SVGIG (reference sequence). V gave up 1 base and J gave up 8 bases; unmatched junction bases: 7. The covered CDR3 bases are TGTGCCTGGAGTGCAGGGGGGACAGGGGACGAAAAA. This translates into CAWSAGGTGDEK. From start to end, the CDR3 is CAWSAGGTGDEKLFF.

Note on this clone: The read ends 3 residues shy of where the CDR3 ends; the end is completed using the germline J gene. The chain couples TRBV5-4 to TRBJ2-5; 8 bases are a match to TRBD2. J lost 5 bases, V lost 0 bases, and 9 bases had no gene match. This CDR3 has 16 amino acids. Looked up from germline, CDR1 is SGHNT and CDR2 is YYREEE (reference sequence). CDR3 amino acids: CASSLAGGGRWETQYF. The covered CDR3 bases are TGTGCCAGCAGCTTGGCCGGGGGGGGTAGGTGGGAGACC.

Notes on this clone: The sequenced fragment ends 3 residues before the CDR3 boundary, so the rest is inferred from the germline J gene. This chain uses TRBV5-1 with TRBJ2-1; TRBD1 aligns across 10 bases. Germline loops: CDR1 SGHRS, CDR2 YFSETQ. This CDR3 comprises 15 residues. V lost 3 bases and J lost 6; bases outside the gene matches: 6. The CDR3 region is CASSSGQGKGNEQFF. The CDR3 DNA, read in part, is TGCGCCAGCAGCTCGGGACAGGGGAAAGGCAATGAG.

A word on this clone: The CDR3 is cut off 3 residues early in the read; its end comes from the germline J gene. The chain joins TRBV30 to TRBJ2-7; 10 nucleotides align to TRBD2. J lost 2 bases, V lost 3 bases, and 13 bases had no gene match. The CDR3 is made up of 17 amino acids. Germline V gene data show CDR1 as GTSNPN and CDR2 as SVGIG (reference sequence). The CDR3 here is CAWSHPPRLAGTYEQYF. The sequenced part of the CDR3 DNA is TGTGCCTGGAGCCATCCTCCGCGACTAGCGGGTACCTACGAG. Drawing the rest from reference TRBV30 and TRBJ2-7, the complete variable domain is SQTIHQWPATLVQPVGSPLSLECTVEGTSNPNLYWYRQAAGRGLQLLFYSVGIGQISSEVPQNLSASRPQDRQFILSSKKLLLSDSGFYLCAWSHPPRLAGTYEQYFGPGTRLTVT.

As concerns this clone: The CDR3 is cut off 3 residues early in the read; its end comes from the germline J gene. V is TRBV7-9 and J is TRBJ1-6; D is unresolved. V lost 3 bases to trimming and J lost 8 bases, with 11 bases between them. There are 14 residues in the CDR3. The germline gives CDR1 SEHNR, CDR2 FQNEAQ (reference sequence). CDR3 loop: CASSFEAPHSPLHF. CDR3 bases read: TGTGCCAGCAGCTTCGAGGCCCCTCATTCACCC.

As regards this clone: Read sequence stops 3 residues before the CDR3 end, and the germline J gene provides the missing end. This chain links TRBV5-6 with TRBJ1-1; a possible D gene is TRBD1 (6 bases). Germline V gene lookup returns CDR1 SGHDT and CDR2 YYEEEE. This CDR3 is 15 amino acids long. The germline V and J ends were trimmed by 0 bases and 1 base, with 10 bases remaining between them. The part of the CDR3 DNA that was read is TGTGCCAGCAGCTTGGCGGGACACACGAACACTGAA. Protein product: CASSLAGHTNTE. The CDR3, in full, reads CASSLAGHTNTEAFF.

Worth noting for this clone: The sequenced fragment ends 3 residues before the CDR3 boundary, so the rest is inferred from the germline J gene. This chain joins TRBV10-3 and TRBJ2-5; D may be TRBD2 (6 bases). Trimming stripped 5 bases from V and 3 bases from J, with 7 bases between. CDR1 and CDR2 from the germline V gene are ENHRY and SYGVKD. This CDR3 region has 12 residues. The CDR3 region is CAISTGEETQYF. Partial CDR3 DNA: TGTGCCATCAGTACGGGGGAAGAGACC.

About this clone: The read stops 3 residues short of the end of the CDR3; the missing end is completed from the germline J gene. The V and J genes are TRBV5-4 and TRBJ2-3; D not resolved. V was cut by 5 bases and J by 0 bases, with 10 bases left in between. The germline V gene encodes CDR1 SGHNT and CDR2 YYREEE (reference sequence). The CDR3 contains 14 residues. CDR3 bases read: TGTGCCAGCAGTTGGCAGAGTAGCACAGATACG. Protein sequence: CASSWQSSTDT. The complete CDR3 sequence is CASSWQSSTDTQYF. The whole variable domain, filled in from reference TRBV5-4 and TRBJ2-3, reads ETGVTQSPTHLIKTRGQQVTLRCSSQSGHNTVSWYQQALGQGPQFIFQYYREEENGRGNFPPRFSGLQFPNYSSELNVNALELDDSALYLCASSWQSSTDTQYFGPGTRLTVL.

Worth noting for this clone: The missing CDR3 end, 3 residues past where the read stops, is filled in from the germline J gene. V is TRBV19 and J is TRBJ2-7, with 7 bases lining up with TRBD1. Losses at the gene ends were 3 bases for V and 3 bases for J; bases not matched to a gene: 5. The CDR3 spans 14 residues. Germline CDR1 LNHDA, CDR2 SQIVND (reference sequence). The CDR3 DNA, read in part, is TGTGCCAGTAGTATGGCCCAGGGGGTCTACGAG. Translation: CASSMAQGVYE. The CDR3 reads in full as CASSMAQGVYEQYF.

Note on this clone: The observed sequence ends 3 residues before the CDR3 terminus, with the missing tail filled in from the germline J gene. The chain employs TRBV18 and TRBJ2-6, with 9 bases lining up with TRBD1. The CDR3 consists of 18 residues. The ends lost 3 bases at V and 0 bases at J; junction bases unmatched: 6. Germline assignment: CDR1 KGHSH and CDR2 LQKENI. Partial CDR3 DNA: TGTGCCAGCTCACCCAGGGACAGGGCAGACTCTGGGGCCAACGTC. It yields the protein CASSPRDRADSGANV. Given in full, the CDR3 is CASSPRDRADSGANVLTF.

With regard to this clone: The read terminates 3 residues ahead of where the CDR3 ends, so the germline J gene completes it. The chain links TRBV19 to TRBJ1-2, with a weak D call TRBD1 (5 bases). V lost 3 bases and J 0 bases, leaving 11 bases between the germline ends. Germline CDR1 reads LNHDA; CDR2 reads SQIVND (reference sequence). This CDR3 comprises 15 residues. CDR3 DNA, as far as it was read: TGTGCCAGTAGTATTCCAGGGATAGCTAACTATGGC. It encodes CASSIPGIANYG. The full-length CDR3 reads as CASSIPGIANYGYTF.

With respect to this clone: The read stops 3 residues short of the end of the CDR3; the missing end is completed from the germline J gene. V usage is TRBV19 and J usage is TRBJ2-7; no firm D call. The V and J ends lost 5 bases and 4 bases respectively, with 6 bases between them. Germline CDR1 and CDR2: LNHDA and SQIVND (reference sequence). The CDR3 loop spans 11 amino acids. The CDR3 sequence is CASSSGYEQYF. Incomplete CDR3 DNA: TGTGCCAGTAGTTCCGGGTACGAG.

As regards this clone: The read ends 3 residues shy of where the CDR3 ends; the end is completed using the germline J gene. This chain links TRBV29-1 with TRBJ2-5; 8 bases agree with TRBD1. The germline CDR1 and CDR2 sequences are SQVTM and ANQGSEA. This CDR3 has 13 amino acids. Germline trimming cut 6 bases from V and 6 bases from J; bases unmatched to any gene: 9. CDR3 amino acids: CSVPDRVLQTQYF. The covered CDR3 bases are TGCAGCGTCCCGGACAGGGTGCTTCAGACC.

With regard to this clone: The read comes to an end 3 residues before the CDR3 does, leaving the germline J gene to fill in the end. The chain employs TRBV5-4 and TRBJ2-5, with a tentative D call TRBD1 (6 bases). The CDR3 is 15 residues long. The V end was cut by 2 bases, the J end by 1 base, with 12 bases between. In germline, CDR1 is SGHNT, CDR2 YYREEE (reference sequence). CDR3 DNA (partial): TGTGCCAGCAGCTTAGCAGGGGCCCTCCAAGAGACC. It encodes CASSLAGALQET. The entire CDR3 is CASSLAGALQETQYF.

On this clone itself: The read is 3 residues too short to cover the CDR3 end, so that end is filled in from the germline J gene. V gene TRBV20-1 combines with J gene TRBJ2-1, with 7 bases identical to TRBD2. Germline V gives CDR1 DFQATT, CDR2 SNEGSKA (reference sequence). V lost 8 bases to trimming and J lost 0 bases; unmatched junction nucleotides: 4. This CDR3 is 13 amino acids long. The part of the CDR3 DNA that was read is TGCAGTACACAGCGGGACTCCTACAATGAG. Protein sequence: CSTQRDSYNE. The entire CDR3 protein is CSTQRDSYNEQFF.

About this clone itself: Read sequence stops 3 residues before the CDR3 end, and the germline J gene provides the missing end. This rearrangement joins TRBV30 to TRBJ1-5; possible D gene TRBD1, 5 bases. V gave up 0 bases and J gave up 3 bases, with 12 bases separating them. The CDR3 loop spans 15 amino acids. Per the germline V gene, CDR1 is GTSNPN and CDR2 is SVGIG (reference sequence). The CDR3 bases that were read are TGTGCCTGGAGTGTACCTGAGGGGATCAATCAGCCC. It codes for CAWSVPEGINQP. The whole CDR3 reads CAWSVPEGINQPQHF.